The 2 T cell receptor beta chains listed next were all sequenced from one sample in a study of T cell repertoires in cytomegalovirus infection. TCRdb reanalysed the reads using MiXCR and keeps one entry per CDR3 protein. The data contain about 130,000 distinct CDR3 sequences, 8% to 9% of them singletons. Material: PBMCs. Every receptor here comes from a human donor in good health (CMV status not recorded). Some clones in this sample may be carry-over from other donors' samples.

This clonotype was recorded at least ten times. The chain has TRBV6-2 or TRBV6-3 and TRBJ2-7; either TRBD1 or TRBD2 may supply D (5 bases each). CDR1 is MNHEY, CDR2 SVGEGT, per germline. The V gene lost 6 bases and the J gene lost 3 bases, with 15 bases spanning the gap. The CDR3 consists of 14 residues. The CDR3 nucleotides read TGTGCCAGCAGAGGCTGGGACCAAAGCTACGAGCAGTACTTC. This codes for CASRGWDQSYEQYF.

This clonotype was seen many times. V is TRBV19 and J is TRBJ1-3; the D is unclear. The germline V and J ends were trimmed by 11 bases and 2 bases, with 13 bases remaining between them. The V gene's germline CDR1 is LNHDA and CDR2 SQIVND (reference sequence). This CDR3 is 13 amino acids long. The CDR3 loop is CAATPGAGNTIYF. DNA for the CDR3: TGTGCCGCGACACCTGGCGCTGGAAACACCATATATTTT.